This T cell receptor (beta chain) was documented in a study of identical twins. Notes on the study in general: Invariant MAIT and iNKT cells are populations that could partly confound zero-insertion analyses.

A universal primer site arose from template switching, and cDNA bore unique molecular identifiers. TCRdb redid the calling of the 5' RACE reads with MiXCR, one entry per CDR3 protein. This table holds 420,000 or so distinct CDR3 sequences, 15% to 20% found once. Note on this clonotype: Its antigen is undetermined.

With 4 bases clipped from V and 2 bases from J, the junction kept 5 bases outside the gene matches. This CDR3 region has 13 residues. CDR1 SQVTM and CDR2 ANQGSEA come from the germline V gene. The gene calls are TRBV29-1 and TRBJ2-7; TRBD1 agrees at 7 bases. The source material was naive T cells sorted from blood. The origin of this receptor is a man aged 45-60 years in good health. The CDR3 protein is CSVAGTVTYEQYF. DNA for the CDR3: TGCAGCGTTGCCGGGACAGTGACCTACGAGCAGTACTTC.